The rows below give T cell receptor beta chains drawn from one sample of a study of cytotoxic CD8 clonotypes in ibrutinib-treated CLL. Sequencing used immunoSEQ multiplex PCR; TCRdb keeps in-frame clones, though not all of them. The table includes 60,000 to 95,000 clones, over 80% detected once. This specimen consisted of PBMCs, obtained after 24 months of ibrutinib treatment. Receptors were obtained from a human donor with chronic lymphocytic leukemia. Each CDR3 is given with its conserved first and last residue. D genes are given only for firm matches. Expanded clones are given a class, and other clones once, few, many or no size at all.

>TRBV5-1|-|TRBJ2-3|15|-
TGCGCCAGCAGCTTGGACGGGATCGGCACAGATACGCAGTATTTT
CASSLDGIGTDTQYF
>TRBV29-1|TRBD1|TRBJ1-2|12|-
TGCAGCGTCCCGGGACAGACTCCGGGCTACACCTTC
CSVPGQTPGYTF
>TRBV27|-|TRBJ2-1|13|-
TGTGCCAGCAGAACAGGGTCCTACAATGAGCAGTTCTTC
CASRTGSYNEQFF
>TRBV19|-|TRBJ1-3|16|-
TGTGCCAGTAGTATTGCGGGTACACGCTCTGGAAACACCATATATTTT
CASSIAGTRSGNTIYF
>TRBV9|TRBD1|TRBJ2-2|17|-
TGTGCCAGCAGCGTAACTCCGGGACAGGCGAACACCGGGGAGCTGTTTTTT
CASSVTPGQANTGELFF
>TRBV19|TRBD2|TRBJ2-2|14|-
TGTGCCAGCCGACTAGCGATTTTCACCGGGGAGCTGTTTTTT
CASRLAIFTGELFF
>TRBV6-1|-|TRBJ1-5|14|few
TGTGCCACTATTAAAGACAGCCGCAATCAGCCCCAGCATTTT
CATIKDSRNQPQHF
>TRBV19|-|TRBJ1-5|14|-
TGTGCCAGTAGTCAGGGTTATAGCAATCAGCCCCAGCATTTT
CASSQGYSNQPQHF
>TRBV4-3|TRBD1|TRBJ2-7|15|-
TGCGCCAGCAGCCAAGCGCTCGGACAGGTCTACGAGCAGTACTTC
CASSQALGQVYEQYF
>TRBV9|-|TRBJ2-7|14|-
TGTGCCAGCAGCGTAGGCGTGGTCGCCTACGAGCAGTACTTC
CASSVGVVAYEQYF
>TRBV27|TRBD2|TRBJ2-1|16|-
TGTGCCAGCAGTCCGGTAGCGGGAGGGCCCCACAATGAGCAGTTCTTC
CASSPVAGGPHNEQFF
>TRBV2|-|TRBJ2-3|13|-
TGTGCCAGCAGGGACAGAGACACAGATACGCAGTATTTT
CASRDRDTDTQYF
>TRBV5-4|TRBD2|TRBJ2-3|16|-
TGTGCCAGCAGCTTGGCAGAAGCGGGGCTCACACATACGCAGTATTTT
CASSLAEAGLTHTQYF
>TRBV5-4|-|TRBJ2-1|15|once
TGTGCCAGCAGCTTGGCCCTAGATGCCTACAATGAGCAGTTCTTC
CASSLALDAYNEQFF
>TRBV27|TRBD2|TRBJ2-5|17|-
TGTGCCAGCAGTAAAGCTAGCGGGAGGGTGAGACAAGAGACCCAGTACTTC
CASSKASGRVRQETQYF
>TRBV5-1|TRBD2|TRBJ2-3|17|-
TGCGCCAGCAGCCTCGGACTAGCGGGCATCCGCACAGATACGCAGTATTTT
CASSLGLAGIRTDTQYF
>TRBV4-2|TRBD2|TRBJ2-2|21|-
TGTGCCAGCAGCCAAGTCCCCCTAGCGGGACCGTCTCTTCAATTCACCGGGGAGCTGTTTTTT
CASSQVPLAGPSLQFTGELFF
>TRBV2|TRBD2|TRBJ2-1|12|-
TGTGCCAGCGTCAGCGGGAGAGGGGTGCAGTTCTTC
CASVSGRGVQFF
>TRBV18|-|TRBJ2-5|14|-
TGTGCCAGCTCACCAGGGCTAGCTTCAGAGACCCAGTACTTC
CASSPGLASETQYF
>TRBV29-1|TRBD2|TRBJ2-1|13|-
TGCAGCGGCCGACTAGCGGGAAGCAATGAGCAGTTCTTC
CSGRLAGSNEQFF
>TRBV4-3|TRBD2|TRBJ2-5|15|-
TGCGCCAGCAGCCAACATGCACTAGCGGAAGAGACCCAGTACTTC
CASSQHALAEETQYF
>TRBV7-5|-|TRBJ1-5|20|-
TGTGCCAAGGGGGCCTCCCCGTGGGACAACGATCCCATTAGCAATCAGCCCCAGCATTTT
CAKGASPWDNDPISNQPQHF
>TRBV5-1|TRBD1|TRBJ1-5|19|few
TGCGCCAGCAGCCTACATGGATTAAACAGGGGATTAAGCAATCAGCCCCAGCATTTT
CASSLHGLNRGLSNQPQHF
>TRBV5-4|-|TRBJ2-2|14|-
TGTGCCAGCAGCTTGGGATCTGGCACCGGGGAGCTGTTTTTT
CASSLGSGTGELFF
>TRBV30|TRBD2|TRBJ2-7|14|-
TGTGCCTGGAGTGTACTCAGGGGGACTAGCGCGCAGTACTTC
CAWSVLRGTSAQYF
>TRBV9|-|TRBJ1-5|13|-
TGTGCCAGCAGCGTGGATGCGGATCAGCCCCAGCATTTT
CASSVDADQPQHF
>TRBV7-3|-|TRBJ2-5|12|-
TGTGCCAGCACGACTCCCCTTAGGGCCCAGTACTTC
CASTTPLRAQYF
>TRBV6-1|-|TRBJ1-3|12|-
TGTGCCAGCAGTGAAGTTGGAAACACCATATATTTT
CASSEVGNTIYF
>TRBV13|-|TRBJ2-7|14|-
TGTGCCAGCAGCCCATCCGGGGTCCCCTACGAGCAGTACTTC
CASSPSGVPYEQYF
>TRBV2|-|TRBJ2-3|15|few
TGTGCCAGCAGTGAAGTTGGCAGGAGCACAGATACGCAGTATTTT
CASSEVGRSTDTQYF
>TRBV7-6|TRBD1|TRBJ2-7|13|-
TGTGCCAGCAGCTTACCCGGGACAGGGAAGCAGTACTTC
CASSLPGTGKQYF
>TRBV19|-|TRBJ2-1|14|-
TGTGCCAGTAGTATAGTGAGCTCCTACAATGAGCAGTTCTTC
CASSIVSSYNEQFF
>TRBV19|TRBD2|TRBJ2-1|15|-
TGTGCCAGTAGTATGGCTAGCGGGAGGGTCGGTGAGCAGTTCTTC
CASSMASGRVGEQFF
>TRBV5-5|-|TRBJ1-2|15|-
TGTGCCAGCAGCATTGGACCGACCCGCGACTATGGCTACACCTTC
CASSIGPTRDYGYTF
>TRBV15|TRBD1|TRBJ2-1|15|-
TGTGCCACCAGCAGAGGGCCCGGACAGGGGAGCGAGCAGTTCTTC
CATSRGPGQGSEQFF
>TRBV2|-|TRBJ1-1|14|once
TGTGCCAGCAGCCGGGACTTTCCGAACACTGAAGCTTTCTTT
CASSRDFPNTEAFF
>TRBV2|-|TRBJ1-3|13|-
TGTGCCACCTTTACCCTGGCAGAAAACACCATATATTTT
CATFTLAENTIYF
>TRBV5-6|-|TRBJ1-4|14|-
TGTGCCAGCAGCAGGAAGGGATCTGGTGAAAAACTGTTTTTT
CASSRKGSGEKLFF
>TRBV5-1|-|TRBJ1-4|16|-
TGCGCCAGCAGCGGGTCGGAGGGAAGAGGAACTGAAAAACTGTTTTTT
CASSGSEGRGTEKLFF
>TRBV19|-|TRBJ2-1|11|few
TGTGCCAGTAGTATCGGGTGGGAGCAGTTCTTC
CASSIGWEQFF
>TRBV18|TRBD1|TRBJ1-2|17|-
TGTGCCAGCTCACCATTACCCCCGGGACAGGAATTCTATGGCTACACCTTC
CASSPLPPGQEFYGYTF
>TRBV29-1|-|TRBJ1-6|14|-
TGCAGCGGAACCCGGCCCACCTTCGATTCACCCCTCCACTTT
CSGTRPTFDSPLHF
>TRBV7-2|-|TRBJ1-1|14|-
TGTGCCAGCAGCTCCCTTGGGACCAACACTGAAGCTTTCTTT
CASSSLGTNTEAFF
>TRBV2|-|TRBJ2-7|13|few
TGTGCCAGCAGCGGAGATCCCTCCTACGAGCAGTACTTC
CASSGDPSYEQYF
>TRBV7-6|-|TRBJ2-3|16|-
TGTGCCAGCAGCTTAGGGCCGGGACTCAGCACAGATACGCAGTATTTT
CASSLGPGLSTDTQYF
>TRBV7-2|-|TRBJ2-5|14|-
TGTGCCAGCAGCTTCTCCAGGGTGGAACAGACCCAGTACTTC
CASSFSRVEQTQYF
>TRBV13|-|TRBJ2-1|12|once
TGTGCCAGCAGGAGGGGCTACAATGAGCAGTTCTTC
CASRRGYNEQFF
>TRBV5-6|-|TRBJ2-2|14|-
TGTGCCAGCAGCTTCGGATCAAGCTCCGGGGAGCTGTTTTTT
CASSFGSSSGELFF
>TRBV11-2|TRBD1|TRBJ1-2|14|-
TGTGCCAGCAGTCGACAGGGGACCCACTATGGCTACACCTTC
CASSRQGTHYGYTF
>TRBV19|-|TRBJ2-7|12|-
TGTGCCAGTAGTACGGACGACTACGAGCAGTACTTC
CASSTDDYEQYF
>TRBV4-3|TRBD1|TRBJ1-2|15|once
TGCGCCAGCAGCCAAGAACAGGGGAGGGACTATGGCTACACCTTC
CASSQEQGRDYGYTF
>TRBV9|TRBD2|TRBJ2-2|17|-
TGTGCCAGCAGCGCGGGACTAGCGGGAGTATATGCCGGGGAGCTGTTTTTT
CASSAGLAGVYAGELFF